The T cell receptor (delta chain) under discussion was sequenced for a study of gamma-delta T cells after stem cell transplantation. TCRdb redid clone calling on the RT-PCR reads using CATT. The sample carries over 8,500 delta-chain clones, 1% to 1.5% recorded once. The germline gives CDR1 GEAIGNYY, CDR2 EKD. This CDR3 region has 15 residues. Germline trimming cut 0 bases from V and 0 bases from J; bases unmatched to any gene: 2. This clone has ten or more counts. Just one base apart from a much larger clone, this may be a read error. Within the sample, other DNA sequences also encode this same CDR3. V usage is TRDV2 and J usage is TRDJ1; 8 bases fit TRDD3. The sample comprised gamma-delta T cells. The TCR comes from a human donor. It is not recorded whose cells these are; they may come from a transplant donor. The chain's CDR3 is CACDTLLGDTDKLIF. DNA for the CDR3: TGTGCCTGTGACACCTTACTGGGGGACACCGATAAACTCATCTTT.